This TCR beta chain was observed in a study of shared clonotypes between healthy human individuals. Study background: The study drew on a couple of women and a few men aged 18 to 49 as donors. Study conclusions and caveats: The four-donor shared clonotypes exceeded non-shared clonotypes in generation probability, with non-shared ones scoring lower. Of the naive CD4 clonotypes, around 5% were shared across a handful of donors.

The CDR3 is made up of 15 amino acids. The germline V gene encodes CDR1 MGHRA and CDR2 YSYEKL. The ends were cut back, 3 bases at V and 0 bases at J, with 8 bases in the middle. Assay used: immunoSEQ multiplex PCR; TCRdb lists only in-frame clones, some missing. The data hold about 640,000 clones, with about two thirds observed a single time. All the donors were Caucasian adults who lived in Nashville, Tennessee. As to this clone: Its matching antigen is unknown.

V gene TRBV4-1 combines with J gene TRBJ2-2; D gene ambiguous. The sequence was obtained from a woman aged 25 to 39 in good health. Sequenced sample: memory CD4+ T cells sorted from blood. Subset denoted: CD45RA-negative fraction. CDR3 amino acids: CASSQQVSNTGELFF. CDR3 coding DNA: TGCGCCAGCAGCCAGCAGGTATCGAACACCGGGGAGCTGTTTTTT.